The entry that follows covers one TCR beta chain sequence. Its specific antigen is unknown. The sample holds no much larger clone one base away, and base qualities are not on file. The donors belonged to the validation cohort of over a hundred subjects, which was separate from the approximately 700-subject first cohort. The sample comes from a study of cytomegalovirus exposure and HLA in healthy donors (dated by TCRdb to about 2017). Regarding the complete study: A later analysis indicated that the 130 or so validation repertoires were generated on the platform also employed for the 700 or so repertoires of the first cohort. A separate validation cohort of over a hundred different subjects was used in addition to the roughly 670-subject first cohort. The study combined high-throughput TCR immunosequencing, statistical association of individual TCRs with disease status, and machine learning to predict cytomegalovirus infection status. The study was designed to test whether signatures of past pathogen exposure could be identified by cataloging public T cell receptors.

Libraries were prepared through the immunoSEQ multiplex PCR assay. As for how the authors treated the data: A statistical classification framework was developed to diagnose cytomegalovirus status using the catalog of TCR beta chain sequences. TCRdb re-hosts the immuneACCESS table, in-frame sequences only. Its copies lack some clones; in the studies checked, an unresolved V gene accounts for under half of them, and the cause for the rest is not known. From that table come the V and J calls and clone size; the DNA was used to work out D and trimming. The sample profile shows about 110,000 clones; around 85% of them were found once. The ten largest clones take up 3% to 3.5% of the sample. Overall results and qualifications from the work: The classifier was reported to diagnose cytomegalovirus status with high specificity and sensitivity in both the original and validation cohorts. Most TCR sequences were observed very rarely across donors, whereas some public TCRs were present in many individuals. The validation cohort had no HLA typing available for a later analysis, so co-occurrence within that cohort was assessed over all 120 or so repertoires. According to the authors, the approach could potentially be generalized to other disease states and immunological phenotypes. A later analysis found that TCRs clustered in the first cohort also tended to co-occur in the 120 or so validation repertoires, with 90% to 95% of cluster scores above 0. In vitro tests confirmed that a few of the cytomegalovirus-associated TCR beta chains recognize cytomegalovirus antigens. The study gave a list of roughly 150 TCR beta chains associated with cytomegalovirus.

Reading the germline V gene (reference sequence) gives CDR1 GTSNPN and CDR2 SVGIG. V and J lose 6 bases and 0 bases, and a span of 12 bases separates them. The CDR3 has 13 amino acids, counting the end cysteine and phenylalanine. Of all the DNA, just the CDR3 is kept, 39 bases in frame from base 1. The sequenced sample was PBMCs. The chain employs TRBV30 and TRBJ2-7, with a tentative D gene TRBD1 over 7 matching bases. The origin of this receptor is a woman between 18 and 29 years old in good health and CMV-seronegative. CDR3 region: CACAGQLSYEQYF. The DNA is as follows: TGTGCCTGTGCGGGACAGCTCTCCTACGAGCAGTACTTC.